This T cell receptor beta chain was captured by sequencing in a study of blood T cells in healthy people across ages. Sample-barcoded 5' priming and a J-beta primer mix drove a second PCR of roughly 6 to 12 cycles. TCRdb reprocessed the 5' RACE reads via MiXCR and lists one record per CDR3 protein. The sample includes approximately 800,000 distinct CDR3 sequences, roughly 50% of them seen just once. CDR1 is SQVTM, CDR2 ANQGSEA, per germline. The CDR3 has 16 residues. Trimming removed 6 bases from V and 4 bases from J, with 22 bases in between. Broader study findings: Those diversity estimates obtained from one million T cells were thought to be underestimates. With age, beta diversity per million T cells declined roughly linearly, significantly by 40.

The sample providers were healthy Caucasian people from Russia, aged about 6 to 95. Each sample gave at least 7 million isolated PBMCs. As for this clonotype: The antigen remains undetermined.

The chain links TRBV29-1 to TRBJ2-1; D may be TRBD2 (6 bases). The specimen was blood. The sequence derives from a man aged 25-45 years in good health. CDR3 protein: CSVDGASVASYNEQFF. DNA for the CDR3: TGCAGCGTGGACGGGGCTAGCGTGGCCTCTTACAATGAGCAGTTCTTC.